The present entry profiles one T cell receptor (beta chain) with its context. What it binds is not known. This record belongs to a study of regulatory T cells in long-lasting Graves disease. Broader study findings: It was peripheral blood alone, not thyroid tissue, that was studied.

Sample time point: persistent/refractory GD, antithyroid drugs over 5 years with positive TRAb. Extracted RNA from PBMCs served as the source of the TCR library. American Thyroid Association guidelines were used to diagnose Graves' disease. According to the study, TCR beta libraries were built with iRepertoire HTBI primers and CDR3-region Arm-PCR. TCRdb re-called the multiplex PCR reads with MiXCR, one entry per CDR3 protein. The data show about 660,000 distinct CDR3 sequences, approximately 29% seen once. This receptor was taken from a female donor with Graves disease. This material consisted of peripheral blood mononuclear cells (PBMCs), taken when the disease was refractory, from a patient treated with antithyroid drugs.

The CDR3 coding sequence is TGCGCCAGCAATTGGGGACTAGCGGACCACAATGAGCAGTTCTTC. Translated, it gives CASNWGLADHNEQFF. V is TRBV5-1 and J is TRBJ2-5; TRBD2 matches 11 bases. The J call is doubtful: the DNA matches TRBJ2-1 better. This CDR3 has 15 residues. Germline V gene lookup returns CDR1 SGHRS and CDR2 YFSETQ.